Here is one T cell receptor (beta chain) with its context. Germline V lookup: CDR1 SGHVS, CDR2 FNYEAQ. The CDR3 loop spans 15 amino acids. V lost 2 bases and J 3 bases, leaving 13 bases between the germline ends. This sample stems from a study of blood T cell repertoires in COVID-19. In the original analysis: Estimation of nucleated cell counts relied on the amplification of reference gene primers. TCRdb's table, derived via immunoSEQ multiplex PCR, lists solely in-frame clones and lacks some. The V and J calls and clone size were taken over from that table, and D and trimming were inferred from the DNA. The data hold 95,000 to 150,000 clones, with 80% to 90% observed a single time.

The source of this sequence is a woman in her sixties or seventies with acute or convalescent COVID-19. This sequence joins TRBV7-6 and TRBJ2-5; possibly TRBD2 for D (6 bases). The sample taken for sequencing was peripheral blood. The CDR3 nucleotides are TGTGCCAGCAGCTTATCTGTAGCGGAGGAAGAGACCCAGTACTTC. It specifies CASSLSVAEEETQYF.